These 19 T cell receptor beta chains came from one sample sequenced in a study of post-analysis software for immune sequencing data. Overall study findings and caveats: Four or five TRBV segments, TRBV5-6, TRBV5-1 and TRBV20-1 among them, were found more frequent in patients than controls.

The antigens for these receptors are not known. Researchers reported that TCR beta cDNA libraries carried unique molecular identifiers. In TCRdb, the PCR reads were re-called with MiXCR into one record per CDR3 protein. There are 650,000 to 850,000 distinct CDR3 sequences in the sample; approximately 57% occur only once, and roughly 4.4% lies in the top ten. The sequenced material came from blood. The receptors stem from a girl aged 5 to 17 with multiple sclerosis.

This clonotype was counted a single time. The V and J genes are TRBV6-6 and TRBJ2-7; TRBD2 matches 7 bases. V shed 3 bases and J 2 bases; nucleotides not matched to a gene: 4. This CDR3 is built from 14 residues. The germline V gene has CDR1 MNHNY and CDR2 SVGAGI (reference sequence). Here the CDR3 DNA reads TGTGCCAGCAGTTATGACAGCGGGACCTACGAGCAGTACTTC. It encodes CASSYDSGTYEQYF.

This chain connects TRBV5-1 to TRBJ2-6, with unresolved D. CDR3 length: 14 residues. The germline V and J ends were trimmed by 5 bases and 0 bases, with 6 bases remaining between them. Germline V gene sequence: CDR1 SGHRS, CDR2 YFSETQ. CDR3 loop: CASRQFSGANVLTF. The DNA for the CDR3 is TGCGCCAGCAGACAGTTCTCTGGGGCCAACGTCCTGACTTTC.

The V call is TRBV29-1, the J call TRBJ2-7; TRBD1 or TRBD2 may be the D gene (5 bases each). CDR1 is SQVTM and CDR2 is ANQGSEA in the germline V gene. The CDR3 runs to 13 residues. Trimming stripped 6 bases from V and 2 bases from J, with 14 bases between. Written as DNA, the CDR3 is TGCAGCGTCGAGGTCGGGACGACCTACGAGCAGTACTTC. It is translated as CSVEVGTTYEQYF.

The chain joins TRBV5-5 to TRBJ2-7; no definite D call. V lost 3 bases and J 0 bases, leaving 10 bases between the germline ends. Germline CDR1 SGHKS, CDR2 YYEKEE (reference sequence). This CDR3 region has 14 residues. In DNA form, the CDR3 reads TGTGCCAGCAGCTGGCTGGCCCTCTCCTACGAGCAGTACTTC. It yields the protein CASSWLALSYEQYF. Drawing the rest from reference TRBV5-5 and TRBJ2-7, the complete variable domain is DAGVTQSPTHLIKTRGQQVTLRCSPISGHKSVSWYQQVLGQGPQFIFQYYEKEERGRGNFPDRFSARQFPNYSSELNVNALLLGDSALYLCASSWLALSYEQYFGPGTRLTVT.

This clonotype was counted only a few times. The chain has TRBV6-5 and TRBJ2-7; tentatively, D is TRBD2 (5 bases). Germline V lookup: CDR1 MNHEY, CDR2 SVGAGI. V shed 2 bases and J shed 2 bases, with 10 bases lying between them. This CDR3 is 14 amino acids long. CDR3 in amino acids: CASSYGGVTYEQYF. For the CDR3, the DNA is TGTGCCAGCAGTTACGGAGGTGTTACCTACGAGCAGTACTTC.

V and J are TRBV10-3 and TRBJ2-5; no clear D. The CDR3 spans 14 residues. CDR1 is ENHRY, CDR2 SYGVKD, per germline. Trimming pared 3 bases from V and 1 base from J, leaving 9 bases between. Here the CDR3 reads CAISEGWGQETQYF. The CDR3 bases are TGTGCCATCAGTGAAGGTTGGGGCCAAGAGACCCAGTACTTC.

Many counts were recorded for this clonotype. The chain recombines TRBV29-1 with TRBJ1-2, with D possibly TRBD1 on 5 matching bases. CDR3 length: 13 residues. The V gene lost 2 bases and the J gene lost 5 bases, with 12 bases spanning the gap. Per the germline V gene, CDR1 is SQVTM and CDR2 is ANQGSEA. CDR3 loop: CSVEPRDGYGYTF. The CDR3 nucleotides read TGCAGCGTTGAACCCCGGGACGGATATGGCTACACCTTC. The whole variable domain, remainder taken from reference TRBV29-1 and TRBJ1-2, is SAVISQKPSRDICQRGTSLTIQCQVDSQVTMMFWYRQQPGQSLTLIATANQGSEATYESGFVIDKFPISRPNLTFSTLTVSNMSPEDSSIYLCSVEPRDGYGYTFGSGTRLTVV.

The CDR3 loop reads CASSQTGGRHNEQFF. Written as DNA, the CDR3 is TGCGCCAGCAGCCAAACAGGGGGGAGGCACAATGAGCAGTTCTTC. The J gene is TRBJ2-1, the V gene TRBV4-1, with 8 bases lining up with TRBD1. The length of the CDR3 is 15 residues. The V and J ends lost 2 bases and 5 bases, in that order; junction bases with no gene match: 5. Germline lookup yields CDR1 MGHRA and CDR2 YSYEKL.

This chain joins TRBV7-9 and TRBJ2-3, with 9 bases identical to TRBD1. Germline trimming cut 5 bases from V and 2 bases from J; bases unmatched to any gene: 8. Germline V CDR1 and CDR2: SEHNR, FQNEAQ (reference sequence). The CDR3 extends over 16 amino acids. The CDR3 protein is CASSRQGQGPTDTQYF. The CDR3 nucleotides are TGTGCCAGCAGCCGACAGGGACAGGGTCCCACAGATACGCAGTATTTT.

The chain recombines TRBV7-8 with TRBJ2-7; the match to TRBD2 covers 8 bases. The V segment lost 3 bases and the J segment 0 bases; nucleotides outside the gene matches: 7. Germline lookup yields CDR1 SGHVS and CDR2 FQNEAQ. CDR3 length: 16 residues. The CDR3 nucleotides read TGTGCCAGCAGCTTTGCTAGCGGGCCCAGCTCCTACGAGCAGTACTTC. Residues: CASSFASGPSSYEQYF. Full variable domain (rest looked up from reference TRBV7-8 and TRBJ2-7): GAGVSQSPRYKVAKRGQDVALRCDPISGHVSLFWYQQALGQGPEFLTYFQNEAQLDKSGLPSDRFFAERPEGSVSTLKIQRTQQEDSAVYLCASSFASGPSSYEQYFGPGTRLTVT.

This clonotype came up a few times. The rearrangement links TRBV7-2 to TRBJ2-1, with 8 bases that match TRBD2. The CDR3 sequence is 15 residues long. Germline V CDR1 and CDR2: SGHTA, FQGNSA. Trimming at V came to 4 bases and at J to 7 bases, leaving 9 bases not matched to a gene. Written as DNA, the CDR3 is TGTGCCAGCAGCTCCCCCAGCGGGGGTTTGAATGAGCAGTTCTTC. Translated, it gives CASSSPSGGLNEQFF.

In its sample, this clonotype was seen a few times. This sequence joins TRBV5-1 and TRBJ2-3, with a possible D match to TRBD1 (6 bases). The V gene lost 1 base and the J gene lost 3 bases, with 9 bases spanning the gap. CDR3 length: 14 residues. CDR1 is SGHRS, CDR2 YFSETQ, per germline. CDR3 DNA sequence: TGCGCCAGCAGCTTGTACAGGGAGACAGATACGCAGTATTTT. Its translation: CASSLYRETDTQYF.

The CDR3 DNA reads TGTGCCATCCGTAGCGGGAGAGGGTCCTACGAGCAGTACTTC. Amino acids: CAIRSGRGSYEQYF. This sequence joins TRBV6-5 and TRBJ2-7, with TRBD2 identical over 9 bases. The CDR3 runs to 14 residues. Germline CDR1 is MNHEY and CDR2 is SVGAGI. V lost 10 bases, J lost 1 base, and 8 bases stayed unmatched.

This clonotype has more than one count but fewer than ten. This rearrangement joins TRBV3-1 to TRBJ2-7; D uncertain. The DNA end is a closer match to TRBJ2-5, so the J assignment may be wrong. Looked up from germline, CDR1 is LGHDT and CDR2 is YNNKEL (reference sequence). The CDR3 totals 15 residues. This chain's CDR3 is CASSQDRAEWKTQYF. The CDR3 DNA reads TGTGCCAGCAGCCAAGACCGGGCAGAATGGAAGACCCAGTACTTC.

This clonotype was seen more than once but under ten times. The rearrangement joins TRBV29-1 to TRBJ2-3; D is uncertain. Germline-derived CDR1 and CDR2 are SQVTM and ANQGSEA. The CDR3 spans 14 residues. V lost 0 bases, J lost 4 bases, and 11 bases lay in between. CDR3: CSVEDSVIPDTQYF. In nucleotides, the CDR3 is TGCAGCGTTGAAGATTCAGTTATCCCAGATACGCAGTATTTT.

The table lists this clonotype with a few counts. CDR3 sequence reads: CASSQVVNPTFPYF. CDR3 nucleotide sequence: TGCGCCAGCAGCCAAGTGGTCAACCCCACTTTCCCGTACTTC. The rearrangement uses TRBV4-1 and TRBJ2-4, with D uncertain. Trimming pared 1 base from V and 15 bases from J, leaving 19 bases between. CDR1 is MGHRA and CDR2 is YSYEKL in the germline V gene. This CDR3 has 14 amino acids.

V usage is TRBV2 and J usage is TRBJ2-1; D call uncertain. Germline V gives CDR1 SNHLY, CDR2 FYNNEI. Trimming left V 10 bases short and J 0 bases short, with 16 bases between. The CDR3 length is 15 residues. CDR3 amino acids: CAIPRALDSYNEQFF. CDR3 in DNA: TGTGCCATTCCAAGGGCCCTAGACTCCTACAATGAGCAGTTCTTC. Using reference TRBV2 and TRBJ2-1 for the parts outside the CDR3, the full variable domain is EPEVTQTPSHQVTQMGQEVILRCVPISNHLYFYWYRQILGQKVEFLVSFYNNEISEKSEIFDDQFSVERPDGSNFTLKIRSTKLEDSAMYFCAIPRALDSYNEQFFGPGTRLTVL.

The J gene is TRBJ2-7, the V gene TRBV12-3 or TRBV12-4; possible D gene TRBD1, 6 bases. The CDR3 has 16 amino acids. V was clipped by 5 bases and J by 7 bases, with 24 bases between them. In DNA, the CDR3 is TGTGCCAGCAGTCTAAACTCCCGGGACATAGTAGGGGAGCAGTACTTC. Its translation is CASSLNSRDIVGEQYF.

The chain combines TRBV10-1 with TRBJ2-7; possible D gene TRBD2, 6 bases. Germline V gives CDR1 WNHNN, CDR2 SYGVQD (reference sequence). The V and J ends lost 7 bases and 3 bases respectively, with 10 bases between them. The CDR3 consists of 12 residues. The CDR3, as DNA: TGCGCCAGCACGGTAGCGGACTACGAGCAGTACTTC. It specifies CASTVADYEQYF.